This T cell receptor (beta chain) stems from a study of CD8 T cells in Susac syndrome. Germline values: CDR1 SGHTA, CDR2 FQGNSA. V was clipped by 5 bases and J by 6 bases; unmatched bases: 9. This CDR3 is 15 amino acids long. This clonotype was picked up one time. Random hexamers were used to reverse transcribe 0.5 to 1 ug of RNA. MiXCR, run by TCRdb on the immunoSEQ multiplex PCR reads, gives a single entry per CDR3 protein. In the table there are about 300,000 distinct CDR3 sequences, about 91% of which are singletons. The chain carries TRBV7-2 and TRBJ2-3; 9 bases fit TRBD2. The TCR was taken from a human donor with multiple sclerosis. Sequencing was done on a sample of CD4+ T cells from PBMCs. The CDR3 is CASSAGGNRADTQYF. The CDR3 region has the DNA TGTGCCAGCAGCGCGGGAGGGAACAGGGCCGATACGCAGTATTTT.